These 27 T cell receptor beta chains share one sample of origin, sequenced in a study of T cell responses to AZD1222 COVID-19 vaccine (dated by TCRdb to about 2021). Receptor amplification or capture employed the immunoSEQ multiplex PCR assay. TCRdb took over this immuneACCESS table, retaining in-frame rearrangements with V and J assigned. Such tables are incomplete; in checked studies, under half of the missing clones stem from an unresolved V gene, and the remainder is unexplained. The sample has 150,000 or so clones on record, 91% of them singletons. The ten most abundant clones make up over 3% of the sample. Taken with the paper, the label for time point translates to: about 28 days (+/-7) after the second vaccine dose. The sample consisted of peripheral blood, taken 28 days after the second AZD1222 dose. The receptors derive from an adult who received the AZD1222 COVID-19 vaccine.

This chain connects TRBV2 to TRBJ2-7; TRBD2 aligns across 8 bases. CDR3 length: 14 amino acids. Trimming at V came to 6 bases and at J to 4 bases, leaving 8 bases not matched to a gene. In germline, CDR1 is SNHLY, CDR2 FYNNEI. The CDR3 DNA reads as TGTGCCAGCAGAGCCGGGACTAGTTTGTACGAGCAGTACTTC. Translated: CASRAGTSLYEQYF.

This clone was observed a few times. The chain uses TRBV7-9 and TRBJ1-5; D unclear. Germline assignment: CDR1 SEHNR and CDR2 FQNEAQ (reference sequence). The CDR3 loop spans 11 amino acids. V lost 9 bases and J 0 bases, leaving 3 bases between the germline ends. The CDR3: CASGSNQPQHF. The CDR3 DNA reads TGTGCCAGTGGTAGCAATCAGCCCCAGCATTTT.

The chain is built from TRBV6-5 and TRBJ2-5; possibly TRBD1 for D (5 bases). Germline CDR1 is MNHEY and CDR2 is SVGAGI. CDR3 size: 15 residues. Trimming removed 0 bases at V and 5 bases at J, with 13 bases between. The chain's CDR3 is CASSYSQGFGETQYF. The CDR3 bases are TGTGCCAGCAGTTACTCCCAGGGCTTCGGGGAGACCCAGTACTTC.

This clone appeared a single time. This chain uses TRBV2 with TRBJ1-3; 7 nucleotides line up with TRBD1. CDR3 length: 19 residues. CDR1 SNHLY and CDR2 FYNNEI come from the germline V gene. The V gene end was trimmed by 3 bases and the J gene end by 0 bases; junction bases not matched to a gene: 14. The chain's CDR3 is CASSDVVQGLTISGNTIYF. The CDR3 nucleotides are TGTGCCAGCAGTGATGTGGTACAGGGGCTCACTATCTCTGGAAACACCATATATTTT.

DNA of the CDR3: TGTGCCAGCAGCCACCCCGGCCGGGGCTATGGCTACACCTTC. It translates to CASSHPGRGYGYTF. The chain is built from TRBV7-2 and TRBJ1-2; D gene ambiguous. This CDR3 comprises 14 residues. Germline V gene data show CDR1 as SGHTA and CDR2 as FQGNSA. V lost 5 bases to trimming and J lost 4 bases, with 14 bases between them.

The chain joins TRBV30 to TRBJ1-3; D call uncertain. The CDR3 extends over 14 amino acids. Germline CDR1 and CDR2: GTSNPN and SVGIG (reference sequence). Trimming stripped 2 bases from V and 0 bases from J, with 8 bases between. The CDR3 DNA is TGTGCCTGGAGTAATGGGATCTCTGGAAACACCATATATTTT. It is translated as CAWSNGISGNTIYF.

Only a few counts were recorded for this clone. This rearrangement joins TRBV29-1 to TRBJ1-2; the match to TRBD1 covers 10 bases. The germline V gene encodes CDR1 SQVTM and CDR2 ANQGSEA. V shed 4 bases, J shed 4 bases, and the junction held 9 bases outside the gene matches. This CDR3 region has 15 residues. CDR3 sequence reads: CSVVPGQGISYGYTF. DNA for the CDR3: TGCAGCGTTGTACCGGGACAGGGGATATCCTATGGCTACACCTTC. Full variable domain (remainder filled in from reference TRBV29-1 and TRBJ1-2): SAVISQKPSRDICQRGTSLTIQCQVDSQVTMMFWYRQQPGQSLTLIATANQGSEATYESGFVIDKFPISRPNLTFSTLTVSNMSPEDSSIYLCSVVPGQGISYGYTFGSGTRLTVV.

V is TRBV5-1 and J is TRBJ2-7, with TRBD1 identical over 10 bases. Trimming removed 4 bases from V and 5 bases from J; junction bases left unmatched: 9. Germline values: CDR1 SGHRS, CDR2 YFSETQ. The CDR3 is made up of 15 amino acids. The CDR3 protein is CASSPMDRGMDEQYF. CDR3 nucleotides: TGCGCCAGCAGCCCGATGGACAGGGGGATGGACGAGCAGTACTTC.

The V and J genes are TRBV19 and TRBJ1-5; TRBD1 might be the D (5 bases). V shed 3 bases and J shed 1 base, with 10 bases lying between them. CDR3 size: 15 residues. Germline lookup yields CDR1 LNHDA and CDR2 SQIVND (reference sequence). This CDR3 reads CASSMRDFSNQPQHF. The CDR3 nucleotides read TGTGCCAGTAGTATGCGGGACTTCAGCAATCAGCCCCAGCATTTT.

J is TRBJ2-7 and V is TRBV25-1; D may be TRBD1 or TRBD2 (5 bases each). The V and J ends lost 6 bases and 0 bases respectively, with 12 bases between them. This CDR3 has 14 residues. Germline assignment: CDR1 MGHDK and CDR2 SYGVNS. This chain's CDR3 is CASSRDGSSYEQYF. The CDR3 DNA reads as TGTGCCAGCAGCAGGGACGGATCCTCCTACGAGCAGTACTTC.

V usage is TRBV7-2 and J usage is TRBJ2-6; D unclear. This CDR3 is 15 amino acids long. The germline gives CDR1 SGHTA, CDR2 FQGNSA. Trimming took 2 bases from V and 0 from J, leaving 5 bases between them. DNA for the CDR3: TGTGCCAGCAGCTTAATGGCCTCTGGGGCCAACGTCCTGACTTTC. Amino acids: CASSLMASGANVLTF.

This chain connects TRBV19 to TRBJ2-3; TRBD1 matches 8 bases. The CDR3 contains 15 residues. Trimming removed 5 bases from V and 2 bases from J; junction bases left unmatched: 6. Germline V lookup: CDR1 LNHDA, CDR2 SQIVND (reference sequence). CDR3 in DNA: TGTGCCAGTAGTCTAGGACAGGGCATCACAGATACGCAGTATTTT. Translation gives CASSLGQGITDTQYF.

The CDR3 protein is CSVESAGGAPDTQYF. For the CDR3, the DNA is TGCAGCGTTGAGTCAGCGGGGGGGGCGCCAGATACGCAGTATTTT. This chain joins TRBV29-1 and TRBJ2-3; 10 bases map to TRBD2. The CDR3 spans 15 residues. V dropped 3 bases and J dropped 4; count of bases not matched to a gene: 7. Germline V gene sequence: CDR1 SQVTM, CDR2 ANQGSEA.

The chain links TRBV3-1 (or the pseudogene TRBV3-2) to TRBJ1-3; the D gene is possibly TRBD1 (5 bases). The CDR3 consists of 15 residues. Per germline, CDR1 LGHDT and CDR2 YNNKEL (reference sequence). Trimming cost V 1 base and J 4 bases, with 11 bases left between them. The CDR3 nucleotides read TGTGCCAGCAGCCAAGGGGGGGGTACAGGAAACACCATATATTTT. Translated, it gives CASSQGGGTGNTIYF.

This clone was counted only a few times. CDR3 in DNA: TGTGCCAGCAGTTACGGATCAGGGAGTAACTATGGCTACACCTTC. As protein: CASSYGSGSNYGYTF. The chain carries TRBV6-6 and TRBJ1-2, with D perhaps matching TRBD1 (5 bases). The CDR3 totals 15 residues. The germline V gene encodes CDR1 MNHNY and CDR2 SVGAGI (reference sequence). V was clipped by 2 bases and J by 1 base, with 11 bases between them.

The chain couples TRBV6-5 to TRBJ2-3; weak D call: TRBD2 (6 bases). CDR3 size: 14 residues. V was trimmed by 6 bases and J by 14 bases, leaving 24 bases between them. Germline CDR1 reads MNHEY; CDR2 reads SVGAGI. CDR3 DNA: TGTGCCAGCAGCCCCGGGACTCTCTGGGGCACGTGGTATTTT. Amino acid sequence: CASSPGTLWGTWYF.

As DNA, the CDR3 is TGTGCCAGCAGTGATTGGCAGCCGGACACAGATACGCAGTATTTT. This translates into CASSDWQPDTDTQYF. The chain couples TRBV2 to TRBJ2-3; D gene ambiguous. Germline assignment: CDR1 SNHLY and CDR2 FYNNEI. The V and J ends lost 3 bases and 2 bases respectively, with 12 bases between them. The CDR3 totals 15 residues.

V gene TRBV7-8 combines with J gene TRBJ2-3; 9 positions match TRBD1. Germline CDR1 reads SGHVS; CDR2 reads FQNEAQ. With 5 bases clipped from V and 3 bases from J, the junction kept 6 bases outside the gene matches. This CDR3 contains 15 residues. The CDR3 spells CASSPPGQGTDTQYF. CDR3 nucleotide sequence: TGTGCCAGCAGCCCACCGGGACAGGGAACAGATACGCAGTATTTT.

This chain connects TRBV6-5 to TRBJ2-1; 9 bases agree with TRBD2. The CDR3 is 16 amino acids. In germline, CDR1 is MNHEY, CDR2 SVGAGI. V was clipped by 2 bases and J by 2 bases; unmatched bases: 4. The CDR3 protein is CASSYQGLAAYNEQFF. In nucleotides, the CDR3 is TGTGCCAGCAGTTACCAGGGACTAGCAGCCTACAATGAGCAGTTCTTC.

This sequence joins TRBV30 and TRBJ1-1; D gene ambiguous. The CDR3 is 11 residues long. In germline, CDR1 is GTSNPN, CDR2 SVGIG (reference sequence). V shed 1 base and J shed 4 bases, with 4 bases lying between them. CDR3 bases: TGTGCCTGGAGTGACGGCACTGAAGCTTTCTTT. Translated: CAWSDGTEAFF.

This chain links TRBV6-5 with TRBJ2-6; D is ambiguous. V lost 2 bases and J 1 base, leaving 9 bases between the germline ends. Looked up from germline, CDR1 is MNHEY and CDR2 is SVGAGI. This CDR3 region has 16 residues. The CDR3 DNA is TGTGCCAGCAGTTACGGGGATTTGTCTGGGGCCAACGTCCTGACTTTC. It yields the protein CASSYGDLSGANVLTF.

The V gene is TRBV7-3, the J gene TRBJ2-1; 12 bases line up with TRBD2. The CDR3 consists of 18 residues. The junction had 5 bases not matched to a gene; V was cut back by 1 base and J by 1 base. Germline assignment: CDR1 SGHTA and CDR2 FQGTGA. Here the CDR3 DNA reads TGTGCCAGCAGCTTAATACTAGCGGGAGGTTCTTCCTACAATGAGCAGTTCTTC. Its translation is CASSLILAGGSSYNEQFF.

The rearrangement uses TRBV30 and TRBJ1-5; 9 nucleotides agree with TRBD1. This CDR3 contains 16 residues. V was pared by 2 bases and J by 6 bases, with 11 bases of the junction left unmatched. Germline V lookup: CDR1 GTSNPN, CDR2 SVGIG (reference sequence). The CDR3 protein is CAWSPKDRGAGQPQHF. The CDR3 nucleotides read TGTGCCTGGAGTCCAAAGGACAGGGGCGCGGGTCAGCCCCAGCATTTT.

J is TRBJ2-5 and V is TRBV7-2, with 9 bases lining up with TRBD2. V trimming: 7 bases; J trimming: 5 bases; junction bases outside the gene matches: 11. CDR1 SGHTA and CDR2 FQGNSA come from the germline V gene. The CDR3 is made up of 15 amino acids. CDR3 loop: CASTSIAGEWETQYF. As DNA, the CDR3 is TGTGCCAGCACCTCAATAGCGGGAGAGTGGGAGACCCAGTACTTC.

This chain joins TRBV29-1 and TRBJ1-5, with 7 bases identical to TRBD1. The ends lost 4 bases at V and 0 bases at J; junction bases unmatched: 3. The CDR3 covers 14 residues. Germline V lookup: CDR1 SQVTM, CDR2 ANQGSEA. The CDR3 nucleotides read TGCAGCGTTGGGGACAGAAATAGCAATCAGCCCCAGCATTTT. Translated: CSVGDRNSNQPQHF.

This chain joins TRBV5-1 and TRBJ2-5; 9 nucleotides agree with TRBD1. Trimming at V came to 4 bases and at J to 0 bases, leaving 4 bases not matched to a gene. Germline CDR1 and CDR2: SGHRS and YFSETQ. The CDR3 extends over 15 amino acids. CDR3: CASSRGDRDQETQYF. The CDR3 nucleotides are TGCGCCAGCAGCAGAGGGGACAGGGACCAAGAGACCCAGTACTTC.

The gene calls are TRBV30 and TRBJ1-2; D unclear. V dropped 1 base and J dropped 3 bases, with 9 bases sitting between them. There are 13 residues in the CDR3. Germline V gene lookup returns CDR1 GTSNPN and CDR2 SVGIG (reference sequence). The CDR3 DNA reads as TGTGCCTGGAGTGACGGGGTGGACTATGGCTACACCTTC. Translating gives CAWSDGVDYGYTF.